The clone carrying this T cell receptor beta chain was seen a handful of times. Its antigen remains unidentified. These data belong to a study of blood T cells in healthy people across ages. Study results and caveats: Changes seen in expanded clonotypes were possibly confounded by donor CMV status left unknown. It was the long-lived donors that had more naive CD4+ cells and higher diversity than aged donors. With age, beta diversity per million T cells declined roughly linearly, significantly by 30 to 40. Estimates drawn from one million T cells were deemed to understate diversity.

Then a second PCR, running about 6 to 12 cycles, was carried out with a sample-barcoded 5' primer and a J-beta primer mix. In TCRdb, the 5' RACE reads were re-called with MiXCR into one record per CDR3 protein. The repertoire holds fewer than 2,000,000 distinct CDR3 sequences, with about two fifths as singletons. The CDR3 has 12 amino acids. The V gene end was trimmed by 5 bases and the J gene end by 11 bases; junction bases not matched to a gene: 6. Germline assignment: CDR1 MNHEY and CDR2 SMNVEV (reference sequence). This receptor was taken from a human donor in good health. The sample comprised blood. The rearrangement uses TRBV27 and TRBJ2-1, with TRBD1 matching over 7 bases. In nucleotides, the CDR3 is TGTGCCAGCAGTATTCCGACAGGGAAGCAGTTCTTC. Encoded protein: CASSIPTGKQFF.